Below are 23 T cell receptor beta chains sequenced from a single sample in a study of cytomegalovirus exposure and HLA in healthy donors. Use of 60 Vbeta and 13 Jbeta primers characterized the PCR. Repertoires were generated with immunoSEQ multiplex PCR, while TCRdb's copy carries only in-frame clones and drops some. The sample holds around 150,000 clones, approximately 80% seen once. The sample consisted of PBMCs. These receptor sequences come from a woman in her twenties or thirties in good health and CMV-seropositive.

The chain carries TRBV28 and TRBJ1-1; the match to TRBD1 covers 9 bases. V lost 6 bases to trimming and J lost 5 bases; unmatched junction nucleotides: 4. This CDR3 is built from 13 residues. Looked up from germline, CDR1 is MDHEN and CDR2 is SYDVKM. The CDR3 DNA follows: TGTGCCAGCAGCTCGGACAGGGGTACTGAAGCTTTCTTT. Residues: CASSSDRGTEAFF.

This rearrangement joins TRBV6-7 to TRBJ1-5; D may be TRBD1 (5 bases). TRBV6-7 is an ORF, with its function uncertain. V was trimmed by 5 bases and J by 16 bases, leaving 18 bases between them. This CDR3 spans 12 amino acids. CDR3 loop: CASSPRGGEDHF. CDR3 in DNA: TGTGCCAGCAGTCCCCGGGGGGGGGAAGACCATTTT.

The V call is TRBV5-4, the J call TRBJ2-2, with 11 bases fitting TRBD2. The CDR3 totals 16 residues. V gave up 4 bases and J gave up 1 base; unmatched junction bases: 3. Per the germline V gene, CDR1 is SGHNT and CDR2 is YYREEE (reference sequence). The CDR3 region has the DNA TGTGCCAGCAGCAGGGGACTAGCGGAGAACACCGGGGAGCTGTTTTTT. Translating it yields CASSRGLAENTGELFF.

The V gene is TRBV9, the J gene TRBJ2-7; the match to TRBD1 covers 10 bases. Per germline, CDR1 SGDLS and CDR2 YYNGEE. This CDR3 is 15 amino acids long. The V segment lost 3 bases and the J segment 7 bases; nucleotides outside the gene matches: 10. In DNA form, the CDR3 reads TGTGCCAGCAGCGCCTCCGGGACAGGGGCTAGGGAGCAGTACTTC. This codes for CASSASGTGAREQYF.

The chain has TRBV7-3 and TRBJ2-3; TRBD2 matches at 8 bases. The CDR3 has 14 amino acids. With 2 bases clipped from V and 8 bases from J, the junction kept 6 bases outside the gene matches. CDR1 is SGHTA and CDR2 is FQGTGA in the germline V gene. CDR3 coding DNA: TGTGCCAGCAGCTTACACGGGGGGGCAGGTACGCAGTATTTT. As protein: CASSLHGGAGTQYF.

This clone came up once. The chain recombines TRBV7-8 with TRBJ2-7, with D unresolved. Trimming left V 5 bases short and J 4 bases short, with 9 bases between. CDR3 length: 12 amino acids. Germline V lookup: CDR1 SGHVS, CDR2 FQNEAQ. The CDR3 loop reads CASSPVPYEQYF. The CDR3 nucleotides are TGTGCCAGCAGCCCCGTCCCGTACGAGCAGTACTTC.

This clone was seen a handful of times. DNA of the CDR3: TGTGCCAGCTCACCAGAGCTCAATCAGCCCCAGCATTTT. Translating gives CASSPELNQPQHF. The chain is built from TRBV18 and TRBJ1-5; D is undetermined. The ends were cut back, 2 bases at V and 3 bases at J, with 5 bases in the middle. The CDR3 has 13 amino acids. CDR1 and CDR2 from the germline V gene are KGHSH and LQKENI. Filled out from reference TRBV18 and TRBJ1-5, the complete variable domain reads NAGVMQNPRHLVRRRGQEARLRCSPMKGHSHVYWYRQLPEEGLKFMVYLQKENIIDESGMPKERFSAEFPKEGPSILRIQQVVRGDSAAYFCASSPELNQPQHFGDGTRLSIL.

V and J are TRBV6-4 and TRBJ2-6; a possible D gene is TRBD1 (6 bases). Germline CDR1 and CDR2: MRHNA and SNTAGT. The length of the CDR3 is 15 residues. The germline V and J ends were trimmed by 9 bases and 2 bases, with 14 bases remaining between them. CDR3 DNA: TGTGCCAGTCCTACAGGGAAAGCTGGGGCCAACGTCCTGACTTTC. Its protein is CASPTGKAGANVLTF.

This rearrangement joins TRBV19 to TRBJ2-7; unclear D gene. This CDR3 is built from 13 residues. V lost 4 bases to trimming and J lost 0 bases, with 7 bases between them. CDR1 is LNHDA, CDR2 SQIVND, per germline (reference sequence). CDR3 nucleotide sequence: TGTGCCAGTAGTAGCAGGTTCTCCTACGAGCAGTACTTC. It yields the protein CASSSRFSYEQYF.

This clone was observed a few times. The chain has TRBV9 and TRBJ1-2; D is perhaps TRBD1 (6 bases). V was shortened by 2 bases and J by 4 bases, with 12 bases between the two germline ends. CDR1 and CDR2 from the germline V gene are SGDLS and YYNGEE. This CDR3 has 14 residues. The CDR3 DNA reads as TGTGCCAGCAGCGTGGACGGACAGAGCTATGGCTACACCTTC. This encodes CASSVDGQSYGYTF.

This clone has a handful of counts. Other DNA sequences in this specimen translate into the identical CDR3. The genes are TRBV19 and TRBJ1-1; no clear D gene. Germline CDR1 and CDR2: LNHDA and SQIVND (reference sequence). CDR3 length equals 11 residues. Trimming left V 3 bases short and J 7 bases short, with 6 bases between. As DNA, the CDR3 is TGTGCCAGTAGTATCGGCGGTGAAGCTTTCTTT. Protein product: CASSIGGEAFF.

This chain links TRBV12-5 with TRBJ1-1; TRBD1 agrees at 7 bases. The V segment lost 0 bases and the J segment 0 bases; nucleotides outside the gene matches: 19. The CDR3 totals 21 residues. Germline values: CDR1 LGHNT, CDR2 FRNRAP. DNA of the CDR3: TGTGCTAGTGGTTTGGTATATAAGATGACCGGGACAGAGAACATGAACACTGAAGCTTTCTTT. Encoded protein: CASGLVYKMTGTENMNTEAFF.

Comment on this clone: An end of the junction differs from the germline gene, which may be a read error. The chain combines TRBV9 with TRBJ1-1; no firm D call. CDR1 and CDR2 from the germline V gene are SGDLS and YYNGEE. CDR3 length: 13 amino acids. The CDR3 sequence is CVSSVSQRTEAFF. For the CDR3, the DNA is TGTGTCAGCAGCGTTAGTCAGAGGACTGAAGCTTTCTTT. Full variable domain (rest looked up from reference TRBV9 and TRBJ1-1): DSGVTQTPKHLITATGQRVTLRCSPRSGDLSVYWYQQSLDQGLQFLIQYYNGEERAKGNILERFSAQQFPDLHSELNLSSLELGDSALYFCVSSVSQRTEAFFGQGTRLTVV.

This chain links TRBV7-2 with TRBJ2-5; D might be TRBD2 (5 bases). The germline V gene encodes CDR1 SGHTA and CDR2 FQGNSA. With 1 base removed from V and 7 bases from J, the gap between germline ends came to 19 bases. The CDR3 totals 16 residues. The CDR3 protein is CASSLVVRRARGTQYF. CDR3 nucleotides: TGTGCCAGCAGCTTAGTGGTTCGGCGGGCCCGGGGGACCCAGTACTTC.

V usage is TRBV9 and J usage is TRBJ2-7, with D possibly TRBD2 on 6 matching bases. The CDR3 totals 15 residues. Trimming stripped 0 bases from V and 3 bases from J, with 13 bases between. Germline V gene data show CDR1 as SGDLS and CDR2 as YYNGEE. Written as DNA, the CDR3 is TGTGCCAGCAGCGTAGGACTAGGTGAAGTCTACGAGCAGTACTTC. Amino acids: CASSVGLGEVYEQYF.

The rearrangement uses TRBV5-4 and TRBJ2-2; D is unresolved. The CDR3 runs 17 residues. The germline V gene encodes CDR1 SGHNT and CDR2 YYREEE (reference sequence). Trimming took 0 bases from V and 0 from J, leaving 12 bases between them. The CDR3 nucleotides are TGTGCCAGCAGCTTGGTGAGCCCTTCATCGAACACCGGGGAGCTGTTTTTT. Translation: CASSLVSPSSNTGELFF.

V and J are TRBV9 and TRBJ2-1, with 7 bases that match TRBD1. Germline loops: CDR1 SGDLS, CDR2 YYNGEE. J lost 5 bases, V lost 4 bases, and 6 bases had no gene match. The CDR3 loop spans 14 amino acids. CDR3: CASSPGGPDNEQFF. DNA for the CDR3: TGTGCCAGCAGCCCAGGGGGACCAGACAATGAGCAGTTCTTC.

A remark on this clone: The same CDR3 arises from other DNA sequences in this sample as well. The chain is built from TRBV4-1 and TRBJ1-3; D unresolved. From germline, CDR1 is MGHRA and CDR2 YSYEKL. The CDR3 loop spans 19 amino acids. V lost 0 bases, J lost 0 bases, and 18 bases lay in between. The chain's CDR3 is CASSQDLPNRPSSGNTIYF. DNA of the CDR3: TGCGCCAGCAGCCAAGACCTGCCTAACCGCCCTTCCTCTGGAAACACCATATATTTT.

DNA of the CDR3: TGTGCCAGCAGTTTCCATCCCGGGGCTGGAAACACCATATATTTT. Amino acids: CASSFHPGAGNTIYF. V and J are TRBV28 and TRBJ1-3; D call uncertain. Looked up from germline, CDR1 is MDHEN and CDR2 is SYDVKM. The CDR3 runs to 15 residues. The V end was cut by 3 bases, the J end by 2 bases, with 11 bases between.

The chain combines TRBV7-7 with TRBJ2-5; D uncertain. The V and J ends lost 2 bases and 3 bases respectively, with 7 bases between them. Germline assignment: CDR1 SSHAT and CDR2 FNYEAQ (reference sequence). CDR3 length equals 13 residues. The CDR3 DNA sequence: TGTGCCAGCAGCTTAACAGAGAAAGAGACCCAGTACTTC. It yields the protein CASSLTEKETQYF.

The chain carries TRBV6-5 and TRBJ1-4; D not resolved. This CDR3 has 13 amino acids. V shed 2 bases and J shed 8 bases, with 9 bases lying between them. Germline CDR1 and CDR2: MNHEY and SVGAGI. Written as DNA, the CDR3 is TGTGCCAGCAGTTACCGCAGAGGGGAAAAACTGTTTTTT. Translating it yields CASSYRRGEKLFF.

The genes are TRBV6-5 and TRBJ1-2; 7 nucleotides align to TRBD1. The germline V gene has CDR1 MNHEY and CDR2 SVGAGI. The length of the CDR3 is 13 residues. V trimming: 6 bases; J trimming: 8 bases; junction bases outside the gene matches: 9. The CDR3 protein is CASSRGQAAGYTF. The CDR3 DNA reads TGTGCCAGCAGCCGCGGACAGGCAGCCGGCTACACCTTC.

V and J are TRBV7-9 and TRBJ1-4, with 7 bases matching TRBD1. CDR1 is SEHNR and CDR2 is FQNEAQ in the germline V gene (reference sequence). Losses at the gene ends were 3 bases for V and 8 bases for J; bases not matched to a gene: 6. CDR3 length equals 14 residues. The CDR3 sequence is CASSFQGGEEKLFF. The CDR3 DNA follows: TGTGCCAGCAGCTTTCAAGGGGGCGAGGAAAAACTGTTTTTT.